What follows are 10 T cell receptor beta chains derived from one specimen sequenced in a study of regulatory T cells in long-lasting Graves disease. To make TCR beta libraries, researchers used iRepertoire HTBI primers and Arm-PCR of CDR3 regions. TCRdb reprocessed the multiplex PCR reads with MiXCR, giving one entry per CDR3 protein. The data show about 420,000 distinct CDR3 sequences, about 15% seen once. Time point denoted: newly diagnosed GD, antithyroid drugs for less than 3 months. RNA isolated from PBMCs was used to make the TCR library. Separately, the same data were catalogued under a study of T cells in Graves' hyperthyroidism and ophthalmopathy.

The sample consisted of peripheral blood mononuclear cells (PBMCs), taken at new diagnosis, from a patient treated with antithyroid drugs. The receptors originated from a woman aged 18-30 years with Graves disease.

This clonotype showed up just a few times. The chain uses TRBV6-2 or TRBV6-3 and TRBJ1-2, with 8 bases matching TRBD1. The junction had 12 bases not matched to a gene; V was cut back by 5 bases and J by 7 bases. The CDR3 sequence is 15 residues long. The germline V gene encodes CDR1 MNHEY and CDR2 SVGEGT. This CDR3 is CASSGPVQGALGYTF. Written as DNA, the CDR3 is TGTGCCAGCAGTGGACCAGTCCAGGGGGCGCTTGGCTACACCTTC.

This clonotype showed up many times. This chain joins TRBV20-1 and TRBJ2-3, with D possibly matching TRBD2 (6 bases). Germline V gene sequence: CDR1 DFQATT, CDR2 SNEGSKA (reference sequence). The CDR3 length is 16 residues. V gave up 6 bases and J gave up 2 bases, with 21 bases separating them. CDR3 in DNA: TGCAGTGCAACCGACAAGGGGAGGCGGGTCACAGATACGCAGTATTTT. It encodes CSATDKGRRVTDTQYF.

This clonotype was detected ten times or more. The chain couples TRBV12-3 or TRBV12-4 to TRBJ2-1; TRBD1 matches at 7 bases. With 2 bases clipped from V and 7 bases from J, the junction kept 8 bases outside the gene matches. The CDR3 extends over 15 amino acids. The CDR3 bases are TGTGCCAGCAGTTTACCGACAGGGTTTGTGAATGAGCAGTTCTTC. Residues: CASSLPTGFVNEQFF.

The CDR3 protein is CASSLDLCQGYEQYF. CDR3 bases: TGTGCCAGCAGCTTAGATCTGTGTCAGGGCTACGAGCAGTACTTC. The chain couples TRBV11-3 to TRBJ2-7, with D possibly matching TRBD1 (5 bases). CDR1 is SGHNT, CDR2 YENEEA, per germline. CDR3 length: 15 residues. Trimming removed 0 bases from V and 3 bases from J, with 12 bases in between.

V gene TRBV11-1 combines with J gene TRBJ1-2, with 9 bases that match TRBD1. Germline CDR1 reads SGHAT; CDR2 reads FQDESV (reference sequence). The CDR3 is made up of 15 amino acids. Unmatched junction bases numbered 6, after V lost 4 bases and J lost 3 bases. CDR3 sequence reads: CASSSGQGRYYGYTF. The DNA of the CDR3 is TGTGCCAGCAGCTCGGGACAGGGTCGATACTATGGCTACACCTTC.

This clonotype has at least ten counts. The CDR3 here is CASRRVSRADTQYF. DNA of the CDR3: TGTGCCAGCAGGAGAGTCTCGAGGGCAGATACGCAGTATTTT. The rearrangement joins TRBV27 to TRBJ2-3, with D possibly being TRBD2 (5 bases). Looked up from germline, CDR1 is MNHEY and CDR2 is SMNVEV (reference sequence). Trimming stripped 6 bases from V and 4 bases from J, with 14 bases between. The CDR3 is 14 amino acids.

The CDR3 reads CASSSWGISAEQYF. The CDR3 DNA reads as TGTGCCAGCAGCTCCTGGGGGATTTCGGCCGAGCAGTACTTC. The rearrangement links TRBV7-9 to TRBJ2-7; D could derive from TRBD1 or TRBD2 (5 bases each). Germline CDR1 is SEHNR and CDR2 is FQNEAQ (reference sequence). V was shortened by 4 bases and J by 6 bases, with 16 bases between the two germline ends. This CDR3 region has 14 residues.

The table lists this clonotype with a few counts. CDR3 bases: TGTGCCAGCAGTTTAAGCTGGGATGAGCAGTTCTTC. This encodes CASSLSWDEQFF. V and J are TRBV28 and TRBJ2-1; D uncertain. The CDR3 has 12 amino acids. Between the trimmed V and J ends, which lost 2 bases and 8 bases, there was a span of 7 bases. Germline CDR1 MDHEN, CDR2 SYDVKM. Full variable domain (outside the CDR3, taken from reference TRBV28 and TRBJ2-1): DVKVTQSSRYLVKRTGEKVFLECVQDMDHENMFWYRQDPGLGLRLIYFSYDVKMKEKGDIPEGYSVSREKKERFSLILESASTNQTSMYLCASSLSWDEQFFGPGTRLTVL.

This clonotype appeared many times. The J gene is TRBJ2-7, the V gene TRBV28; D is uncertain. This CDR3 has 12 amino acids. Germline-derived CDR1 and CDR2 are MDHEN and SYDVKM. V lost 5 bases to trimming and J lost 7 bases, with 12 bases between them. The CDR3 spells CASSTPVREQYF. The CDR3 DNA follows: TGTGCCAGCAGTACCCCTGTACGGGAGCAGTACTTC.

In its sample, this clonotype was seen many times. CDR3 in amino acids: CASSPSKGFTTDTQYF. The CDR3 bases are TGTGCCAGCAGCCCCTCCAAGGGGTTTACTACAGATACGCAGTATTTT. V usage is TRBV7-2 and J usage is TRBJ2-3; D might be TRBD1 (5 bases). Trimming shortened V by 5 bases and J by 3 bases, and 18 bases separated the two germline ends. The germline V gene encodes CDR1 SGHTA and CDR2 FQGNSA. CDR3 length equals 16 residues.